This TCR beta chain was sequenced in a study of OX40 agonist ivuxolimab in advanced cancers. V trimming: 1 base; J trimming: 4 bases; junction bases outside the gene matches: 11. Germline values: CDR1 SGHRS, CDR2 YFSETQ. The CDR3 extends over 17 amino acids. Here immunoSEQ multiplex PCR was the method, and the copy in TCRdb shows in-frame clones only, minus some. Of approximately 73,000 clones listed, roughly 89% are singletons. This clone occurred a few times. This clonotype originated in an adult with an advanced solid tumor such as melanoma, head and neck, liver or kidney cancer. The chain combines TRBV5-1 with TRBJ2-5, with 9 positions matching TRBD2. Specimen: CD4+ or CD8+ T cells sorted from blood, collected in a trial of the OX40 agonist ivuxolimab. CDR3 residues: CASSLFGLAKDGETQYF. The CDR3 coding sequence is TGCGCCAGCAGCTTGTTTGGACTAGCGAAAGATGGAGAGACCCAGTACTTC.